Shown below are 22 T cell receptor beta chains from a single sample sequenced in a study of T cell responses to AZD1222 COVID-19 vaccine. Sequencing was performed with immunoSEQ multiplex PCR; in TCRdb, only in-frame clones are kept and a portion is missing. Among nearly 110,000 clones listed, around 89% were seen once. The sample consisted of peripheral blood, taken on day 0 of AZD1222 vaccination. The receptors derive from an adult in good health.

The V gene is TRBV28, the J gene TRBJ1-5; D unclear. The germline CDR1 and CDR2 sequences are MDHEN and SYDVKM. CDR3 length equals 12 residues. V was trimmed by 5 bases and J by 15 bases, leaving 17 bases between them. CDR3 residues: CASSTSRREGHF. CDR3 coding DNA: TGTGCCAGCAGTACCAGTCGGCGGGAAGGGCATTTT.

The J gene is TRBJ1-4, the V gene TRBV11-2, with unresolved D. V was trimmed by 1 base and J by 2 bases, leaving 5 bases between them. The CDR3 spans 14 residues. Looked up from germline, CDR1 is SGHAT and CDR2 is FQNNGV. The DNA for the CDR3 is TGTGCCAGCAGCTTAGTAAGCACTAATGAAAAACTGTTTTTT. Its protein is CASSLVSTNEKLFF.

The chain combines TRBV7-3 with TRBJ2-5; D remains unclear. The germline CDR1 and CDR2 sequences are SGHTA and FQGTGA. The CDR3 loop spans 13 amino acids. Trimming took off 2 bases at V and 1 base at J, with 5 bases between the two ends. CDR3 in amino acids: CASSLDIQETQYF. In DNA form, the CDR3 reads TGTGCCAGCAGCTTAGACATCCAAGAGACCCAGTACTTC.

The rearrangement joins TRBV5-1 to TRBJ2-7, with 7 bases lining up with TRBD1. The CDR3 is 15 amino acids. CDR1 and CDR2 from the germline V gene are SGHRS and YFSETQ. V was clipped by 0 bases and J by 4 bases; unmatched bases: 7. CDR3 sequence: CASSLGQGMGYEQYF. CDR3 nucleotide sequence: TGCGCCAGCAGCTTGGGACAGGGTATGGGTTACGAGCAGTACTTC.

CDR3 DNA: TGTGCCAGCAGCTTGGGACCCGCCGACAGGGGTGGCCAGTACTTC. This encodes CASSLGPADRGGQYF. The genes are TRBV7-8 and TRBJ2-5, with 8 bases fitting TRBD1. V shed 3 bases, J shed 10 bases, and the junction held 13 bases outside the gene matches. This CDR3 spans 15 amino acids. CDR1 and CDR2 (germline): SGHVS, FQNEAQ. The full variable domain, rest sourced from reference TRBV7-8 and TRBJ2-5, is GAGVSQSPRYKVAKRGQDVALRCDPISGHVSLFWYQQALGQGPEFLTYFQNEAQLDKSGLPSDRFFAERPEGSVSTLKIQRTQQEDSAVYLCASSLGPADRGGQYFGPGTRLLVL.

The gene calls are TRBV18 and TRBJ2-5; 13 nucleotides line up with TRBD2. The J segment lost 5 bases and the V segment lost 3 bases, leaving 6 bases of the junction unmatched. There are 16 residues in the CDR3. CDR1 is KGHSH and CDR2 is LQKENI in the germline V gene. CDR3 sequence: CASSPQLAGGPETQYF. The CDR3 DNA sequence: TGTGCCAGCTCACCCCAACTAGCGGGAGGGCCGGAGACCCAGTACTTC.

The chain uses TRBV11-2 and TRBJ2-1; D perhaps matches TRBD1 (5 bases). The V end was cut by 5 bases, the J end by 0 bases, with 23 bases between. CDR1 is SGHAT and CDR2 is FQNNGV in the germline V gene. This CDR3 comprises 19 residues. The DNA of the CDR3 is TGTGCCAGCAGCCACGACCAGGGTGGGGAATCGCGCTCCTACAATGAGCAGTTCTTC. Protein product: CASSHDQGGESRSYNEQFF.

This chain links TRBV7-9 with TRBJ1-6, with TRBD1 matching over 7 bases. The V gene's germline CDR1 is SEHNR and CDR2 FQNEAQ (reference sequence). This CDR3 contains 15 residues. With V trimmed by 2 bases and J by 4 bases, 2 bases remained unmatched. CDR3 DNA: TGTGCCAGCAGCTTACGACAGGGTTATAATTCACCCCTCCACTTT. This sequence encodes CASSLRQGYNSPLHF.

The chain employs TRBV27 and TRBJ1-5, with TRBD1 identical over 10 bases. CDR1 is MNHEY, CDR2 SMNVEV, per germline (reference sequence). The V and J ends lost 5 bases and 7 bases, in that order; junction bases with no gene match: 8. This CDR3 is 15 amino acids long. CDR3 sequence (DNA): TGTGCCAGCAGTCCATCGACAGGGGGCCGGCAGCCCCAGCATTTT. This sequence encodes CASSPSTGGRQPQHF.

The V call is TRBV4-1, the J call TRBJ1-2; D is possibly TRBD1 (5 bases). Germline loops: CDR1 MGHRA, CDR2 YSYEKL. The CDR3 has 14 amino acids. V gave up 3 bases and J gave up 4 bases, with 12 bases separating them. Written as DNA, the CDR3 is TGCGCCAGCAGCCACGACAGAAATAGCTATGGCTACACCTTC. Protein sequence: CASSHDRNSYGYTF.

CDR3 DNA sequence: TGTGCCAGCAGCCCGGCCCCTAGCAGGGTCTACGAGCAGTACTTC. This codes for CASSPAPSRVYEQYF. V gene TRBV13 combines with J gene TRBJ2-7, with D perhaps assigned TRBD1 or TRBD2 (5 bases each). The V gene lost 5 bases and the J gene lost 3 bases, with 17 bases spanning the gap. Germline V gene data show CDR1 as PRHDT and CDR2 as FYEKMQ (reference sequence). This CDR3 is built from 15 residues.

The chain couples TRBV24-1 to TRBJ1-4; TRBD1 is a possible D gene (6 bases). This CDR3 contains 14 residues. Germline CDR1 reads KGHDR; CDR2 reads SFDVKD. V lost 2 bases and J 7 bases, leaving 10 bases between the germline ends. CDR3 bases: TGTGCCACCAGTGATTCGGACAGACCTGAAAAACTGTTTTTT. It encodes CATSDSDRPEKLFF.

This chain joins TRBV2 and TRBJ2-3; TRBD1 aligns across 7 bases. The CDR3 has 14 amino acids. CDR1 SNHLY and CDR2 FYNNEI come from the germline V gene. Trimming at V came to 2 bases and at J to 5 bases, leaving 4 bases not matched to a gene. The chain's CDR3 is CASSENRGGDTQYF. The CDR3 bases are TGTGCCAGCAGTGAAAACAGGGGTGGAGATACGCAGTATTTT.

V gene TRBV27 combines with J gene TRBJ1-3; D uncertain. The CDR3 loop spans 14 amino acids. V lost 2 bases, J lost 0 bases, and 5 bases lay in between. Looked up from germline, CDR1 is MNHEY and CDR2 is SMNVEV (reference sequence). As DNA, the CDR3 is TGTGCCAGCAGTTTAGAGTTCTCTGGAAACACCATATATTTT. It yields the protein CASSLEFSGNTIYF.

The chain links TRBV29-1 to TRBJ1-2, with 8 bases aligning to TRBD1. CDR3 size: 14 residues. J was trimmed by 6 bases and V by 7 bases; bases with no gene match: 13. Germline V lookup: CDR1 SQVTM, CDR2 ANQGSEA. DNA for the CDR3: TGCAGCGGAGGCCAGGGGACAGGAAGCGATGGCTACACCTTC. Translation gives CSGGQGTGSDGYTF. The full variable domain, its missing parts supplied by reference TRBV29-1 and TRBJ1-2, is SAVISQKPSRDICQRGTSLTIQCQVDSQVTMMFWYRQQPGQSLTLIATANQGSEATYESGFVIDKFPISRPNLTFSTLTVSNMSPEDSSIYLCSGGQGTGSDGYTFGSGTRLTVV.

The rearrangement links TRBV27 to TRBJ1-5; D gene unclear. CDR1 is MNHEY and CDR2 is SMNVEV in the germline V gene (reference sequence). The CDR3 sequence is 14 residues long. Trimming pared 3 bases from V and 3 bases from J, leaving 9 bases between. This CDR3 is CASSLGGSNQPQHF. The CDR3 coding sequence is TGTGCCAGCAGTTTGGGAGGTTCCAATCAGCCCCAGCATTTT.

This clone was observed once. This chain joins TRBV27 and TRBJ2-7, with TRBD1 as a possible D gene (5 bases). In germline, CDR1 is MNHEY, CDR2 SMNVEV (reference sequence). With 5 bases removed from V and 2 bases from J, the gap between germline ends came to 13 bases. This CDR3 is 14 amino acids long. CDR3 sequence reads: CASSLNPGPYEQYF. The CDR3 bases are TGTGCCAGCAGTCTAAACCCAGGGCCCTACGAGCAGTACTTC.

The chain links TRBV27 to TRBJ1-2, with a tentative D call TRBD1 (6 bases). Per the germline V gene, CDR1 is MNHEY and CDR2 is SMNVEV (reference sequence). V dropped 3 bases and J dropped 2 bases, with 19 bases sitting between them. This CDR3 has 17 residues. The CDR3 bases are TGTGCCAGCAGTTTTGGGGAGGGGGTTCTGACCAACTATGGCTACACCTTC. It encodes CASSFGEGVLTNYGYTF.

V usage is TRBV6-2 or TRBV6-3 and J usage is TRBJ2-2, with a possible D match to TRBD1 (6 bases). CDR3 size: 18 residues. Trimming stripped 2 bases from V and 0 bases from J, with 16 bases between. Germline CDR1 and CDR2: MNHEY and SVGEGT. The CDR3 region is CASSYHRTGTPNTGELFF. Here the CDR3 DNA reads TGTGCCAGCAGTTACCACCGTACCGGGACACCGAACACCGGGGAGCTGTTTTTT.

The chain employs TRBV5-4 and TRBJ2-7; D is perhaps TRBD2 (5 bases). The V end was cut by 1 base, the J end by 2 bases, with 10 bases between. Germline CDR1 SGHNT, CDR2 YYREEE (reference sequence). This CDR3 is 14 amino acids long. The CDR3 sequence: CASSLTSGAYEQYF. CDR3 in DNA: TGTGCCAGCAGCTTGACTAGTGGGGCCTACGAGCAGTACTTC.

This clone appeared once. V is TRBV30 and J is TRBJ2-3; 7 bases fit TRBD2. CDR3 length equals 14 residues. Germline CDR1 GTSNPN, CDR2 SVGIG (reference sequence). The V and J ends lost 5 bases and 6 bases, in that order; junction bases with no gene match: 11. CDR3 nucleotides: TGTGCCTGGGAAAGCGGGAACCTGCGGGATACGCAGTATTTT. Translation gives CAWESGNLRDTQYF.

The chain joins TRBV21-1 to TRBJ2-3; TRBD2 is the table's D call, not checked against the DNA. TRBV21-1 has pseudogene status. This CDR3 has 16 amino acids. The CDR3 DNA is TGTGCCAGCAGCAAACCTTCCCCACTTGTAACAGATACGCAGTATTTT. It translates to CASSKPSPLVTDTQYF.